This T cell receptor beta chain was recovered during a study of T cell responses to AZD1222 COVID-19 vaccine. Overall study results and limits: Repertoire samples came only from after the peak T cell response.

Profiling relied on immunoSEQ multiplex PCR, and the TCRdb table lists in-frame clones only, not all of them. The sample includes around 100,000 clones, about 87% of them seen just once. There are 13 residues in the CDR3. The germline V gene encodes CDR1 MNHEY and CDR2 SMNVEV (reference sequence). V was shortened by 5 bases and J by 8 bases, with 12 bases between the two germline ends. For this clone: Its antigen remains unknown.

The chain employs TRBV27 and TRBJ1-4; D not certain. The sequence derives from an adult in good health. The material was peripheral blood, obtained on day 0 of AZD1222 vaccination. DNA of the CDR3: TGTGCCAGCAGTCTCAGGTTGCGAGAAAAACTGTTTTTT. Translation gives CASSLRLREKLFF. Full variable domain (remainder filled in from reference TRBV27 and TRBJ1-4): EAQVTQNPRYLITVTGKKLTVTCSQNMNHEYMSWYRQDPGLGLRQIYYSMNVEVTDKGDVPEGYKVSRKEKRNFPLILESPSPNQTSLYFCASSLRLREKLFFGSGTQLSVL.